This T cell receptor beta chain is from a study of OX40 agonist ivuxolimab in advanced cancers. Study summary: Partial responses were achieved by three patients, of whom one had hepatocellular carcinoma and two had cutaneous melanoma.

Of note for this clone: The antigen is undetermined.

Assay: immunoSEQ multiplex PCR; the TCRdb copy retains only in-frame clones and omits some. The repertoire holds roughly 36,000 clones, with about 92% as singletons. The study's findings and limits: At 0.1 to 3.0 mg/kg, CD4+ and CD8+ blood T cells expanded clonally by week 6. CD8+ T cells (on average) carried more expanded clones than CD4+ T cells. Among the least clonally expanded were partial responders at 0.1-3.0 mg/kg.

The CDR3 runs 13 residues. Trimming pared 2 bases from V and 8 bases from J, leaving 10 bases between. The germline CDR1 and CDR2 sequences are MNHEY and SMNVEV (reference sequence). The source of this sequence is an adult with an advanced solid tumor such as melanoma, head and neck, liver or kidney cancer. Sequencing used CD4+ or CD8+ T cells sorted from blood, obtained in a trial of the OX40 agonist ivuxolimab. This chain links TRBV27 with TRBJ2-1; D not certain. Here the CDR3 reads CASSLDWSDEQFF. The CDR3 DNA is TGTGCCAGCAGTTTAGATTGGAGCGATGAGCAGTTCTTC.